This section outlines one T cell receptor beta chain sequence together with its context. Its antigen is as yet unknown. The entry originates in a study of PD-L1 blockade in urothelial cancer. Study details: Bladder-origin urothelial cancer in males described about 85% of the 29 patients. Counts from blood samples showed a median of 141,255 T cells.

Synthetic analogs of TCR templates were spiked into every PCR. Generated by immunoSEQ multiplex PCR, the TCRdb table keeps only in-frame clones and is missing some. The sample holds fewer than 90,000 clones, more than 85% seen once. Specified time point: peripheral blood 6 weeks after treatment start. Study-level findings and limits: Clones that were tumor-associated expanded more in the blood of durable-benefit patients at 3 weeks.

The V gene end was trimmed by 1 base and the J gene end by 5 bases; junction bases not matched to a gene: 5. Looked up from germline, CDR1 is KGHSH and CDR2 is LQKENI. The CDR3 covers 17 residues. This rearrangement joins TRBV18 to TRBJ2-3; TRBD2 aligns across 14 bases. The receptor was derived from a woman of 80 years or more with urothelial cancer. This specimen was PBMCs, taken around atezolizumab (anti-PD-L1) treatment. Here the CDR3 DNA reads TGTGCCAGCTCACCACTGGGACTAGCGGGAGTCATAGATACGCAGTATTTT. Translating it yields CASSPLGLAGVIDTQYF. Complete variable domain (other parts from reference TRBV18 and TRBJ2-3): NAGVMQNPRHLVRRRGQEARLRCSPMKGHSHVYWYRQLPEEGLKFMVYLQKENIIDESGMPKERFSAEFPKEGPSILRIQQVVRGDSAAYFCASSPLGLAGVIDTQYFGPGTRLTVL.